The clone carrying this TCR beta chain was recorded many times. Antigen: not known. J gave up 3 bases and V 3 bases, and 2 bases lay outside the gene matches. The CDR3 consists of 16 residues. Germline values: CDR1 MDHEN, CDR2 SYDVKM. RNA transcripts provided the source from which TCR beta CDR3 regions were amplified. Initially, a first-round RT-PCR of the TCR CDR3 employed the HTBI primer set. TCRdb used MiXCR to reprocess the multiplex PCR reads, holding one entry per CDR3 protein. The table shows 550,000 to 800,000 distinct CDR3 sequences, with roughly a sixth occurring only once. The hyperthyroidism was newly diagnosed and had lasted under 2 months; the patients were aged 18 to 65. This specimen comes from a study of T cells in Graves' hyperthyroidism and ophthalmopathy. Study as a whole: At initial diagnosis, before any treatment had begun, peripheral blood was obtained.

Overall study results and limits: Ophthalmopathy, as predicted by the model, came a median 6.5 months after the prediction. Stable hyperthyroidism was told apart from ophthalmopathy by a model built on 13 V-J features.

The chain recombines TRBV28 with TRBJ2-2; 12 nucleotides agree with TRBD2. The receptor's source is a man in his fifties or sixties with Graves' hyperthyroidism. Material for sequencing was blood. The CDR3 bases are TGTGCCAGCAGTTTCGGGACTAGCGGGTACACCGGGGAGCTGTTTTTT. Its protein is CASSFGTSGYTGELFF.